This section outlines one T cell receptor (beta chain) sequence together with its context. This sample was taken from a study of blood T cell repertoires in COVID-19. Study-wide background: The United States, Italy and Spain were the sources of the acute and convalescent COVID-19 samples. The analysed material was cDNA or gDNA that came from T cells, B-cell-depleted T cells, or PBMCs.

Original data processing: Reference gene primer amplification yielded estimated nucleated cell counts. Libraries were prepared by immunoSEQ multiplex PCR; TCRdb keeps only in-frame clonotypes and omits some of them. Clonal size and the V and J genes are those of that table, whereas D and trimming came from the DNA. In the table there are 30,000 to 40,000 clones, roughly 90% of which are singletons. The CDR3 runs to 14 residues. Sequenced material: peripheral blood. The rearrangement links TRBV21-1 to TRBJ2-3; the table's D call, TRBD2, was not checked against the DNA. TRBV21-1 is termed a pseudogene. This receptor was identified in a human donor with active COVID-19. The donor label of this sample is uncertain. CDR3 residues: CASPIDFGPDTQYF. CDR3 sequence (DNA): TGTGCCAGCCCCATAGACTTTGGCCCAGATACGCAGTATTTT.